The 19 T cell receptor beta chains reported below all come from one sample, sequenced in a study of blood T cell repertoires in COVID-19. Assay used: immunoSEQ multiplex PCR; TCRdb lists only in-frame clones, some missing. The profile shows 300,000 to 350,000 clones, 90% of them singletons. Material for sequencing was peripheral blood. These receptor sequences come from a young woman with COVID-19, enrolled during active disease.

The chain joins TRBV7-8 to TRBJ2-1, with 15 nucleotides matching TRBD2. CDR1 and CDR2 from the germline V gene are SGHVS and FQNEAQ. This CDR3 has 19 amino acids. V lost 5 bases and J lost 7; bases outside the gene matches: 15. Here the CDR3 reads CASSPRPTPGLAGGNEQFF. The CDR3 DNA sequence: TGTGCCAGCAGCCCTCGACCCACTCCGGGACTAGCGGGAGGTAATGAGCAGTTCTTC.

This clone was counted a single time. This chain joins TRBV7-2 and TRBJ2-7; possibly TRBD1 for D (6 bases). The germline CDR1 and CDR2 sequences are SGHTA and FQGNSA. V lost 4 bases to trimming and J lost 1 base, with 8 bases between them. The CDR3 has 13 residues. CDR3 sequence (DNA): TGTGCCAGCAGCTCCGACAGGTCCTACGAGCAGTACTTC. Amino acid sequence: CASSSDRSYEQYF. Full variable domain (remainder filled in from reference TRBV7-2 and TRBJ2-7): GAGVSQSPSNKVTEKGKDVELRCDPISGHTALYWYRQSLGQGLEFLIYFQGNSAPDKSGLPSDRFSAERTGGSVSTLTIQRTQQEDSAVYLCASSSDRSYEQYFGPGTRLTVT.

In this sample, this clone turned up once. The chain joins TRBV6-5 to TRBJ2-7, with D unclear. Germline V lookup: CDR1 MNHEY, CDR2 SVGAGI. CDR3 length: 12 residues. V lost 4 bases and J 6 bases, leaving 10 bases between the germline ends. The CDR3 region has the DNA TGTGCCAGCAGTTCCCTCCCCTCCGAGCAGTACTTC. It translates to CASSSLPSEQYF.

For this clone: The same CDR3 is also encoded by other DNA sequences in this sample. V gene TRBV12-3 or TRBV12-4 combines with J gene TRBJ1-3; D not resolved. The V and J ends lost 3 bases and 0 bases respectively, with 3 bases between them. This CDR3 spans 13 amino acids. CDR3 region: CASSFNSGNTIYF. CDR3 DNA sequence: TGTGCCAGCAGTTTCAACTCTGGAAACACCATATATTTT.

This chain joins TRBV19 and TRBJ1-3; unclear D gene. CDR3 size: 15 residues. Trimming removed 5 bases from V and 2 bases from J, with 13 bases in between. Germline CDR1 and CDR2: LNHDA and SQIVND (reference sequence). Written as DNA, the CDR3 is TGTGCCAGTAGTCTACTTGAGAGAGCTGGAAACACCATATATTTT. This translates into CASSLLERAGNTIYF.

V is TRBV30 and J is TRBJ2-7, with a tentative D call TRBD1 (5 bases). Trimming removed 1 base at V and 6 bases at J, with 13 bases between. Germline V lookup: CDR1 GTSNPN, CDR2 SVGIG (reference sequence). The CDR3 contains 13 residues. In nucleotides, the CDR3 is TGTGCCTGGAGTGCCGGACACCTTTCCGAGCAGTACTTC. The encoded protein is CAWSAGHLSEQYF.

The chain couples TRBV6-5 to TRBJ1-2; D is undetermined. Between the trimmed V and J ends, which lost 5 bases and 2 bases, there was a span of 9 bases. Per the germline V gene, CDR1 is MNHEY and CDR2 is SVGAGI. The CDR3 spans 13 residues. CDR3 bases: TGTGCCAGCAGTCCGGAGGAGAACTATGGCTACACCTTC. As protein: CASSPEENYGYTF.

The table lists this clone with a count of one. V and J are TRBV30 and TRBJ2-5; TRBD1 matches 11 bases. Per the germline V gene, CDR1 is GTSNPN and CDR2 is SVGIG (reference sequence). The CDR3 consists of 14 residues. Trimming removed 3 bases from V and 4 bases from J; junction bases left unmatched: 4. As DNA, the CDR3 is TGTGCCTGGAGCGCCGGGACAGGGGGAGAGACCCAGTACTTC. Protein: CAWSAGTGGETQYF. Drawing the rest from reference TRBV30 and TRBJ2-5, the complete variable domain is SQTIHQWPATLVQPVGSPLSLECTVEGTSNPNLYWYRQAAGRGLQLLFYSVGIGQISSEVPQNLSASRPQDRQFILSSKKLLLSDSGFYLCAWSAGTGGETQYFGPGTRLLVL.

This clone was seen once. At one of its ends the junction is not consistent with the germline gene, which may arise from a read error. The chain carries TRBV4-1 and TRBJ1-1; D unclear. Germline CDR1 MGHRA, CDR2 YSYEKL. The CDR3 runs 17 residues. The CDR3, as DNA: TGCGCCAGCACCCAACCGGGAGTCCAGCCCGGGAACACTGAAGCTTTCTTT. Translation: CASTQPGVQPGNTEAFF.

The V gene is TRBV19, the J gene TRBJ2-1, with 8 bases matching TRBD1. Germline values: CDR1 LNHDA, CDR2 SQIVND (reference sequence). The junction had 7 bases not matched to a gene; V was cut back by 7 bases and J by 8 bases. The CDR3 contains 13 residues. CDR3 loop: CASISDRADEQFF. CDR3 DNA sequence: TGTGCCAGTATTTCGGACAGGGCGGATGAGCAGTTCTTC.

The CDR3, as DNA: TGTGCCAGCAGCTTCTCCGTCGACAGGGGAATAGAAGCTTTCTTT. Its translation is CASSFSVDRGIEAFF. This rearrangement joins TRBV6-6 to TRBJ1-1; 8 bases are a match to TRBD1. Trimming at V came to 6 bases and at J to 8 bases, leaving 14 bases not matched to a gene. CDR3 length: 15 residues. In germline, CDR1 is MNHNY, CDR2 SVGAGI (reference sequence).

This rearrangement joins TRBV20-1 to TRBJ2-3; 8 positions match TRBD2. The V segment lost 3 bases and the J segment 6 bases; nucleotides outside the gene matches: 11. Germline V gene data show CDR1 as DFQATT and CDR2 as SNEGSKA (reference sequence). This CDR3 has 15 residues. CDR3 DNA: TGCAGTGCTAGTCCCGGGGGGGGAGCTGGGGATACGCAGTATTTT. It specifies CSASPGGGAGDTQYF.

The genes are TRBV11-2 and TRBJ2-7; TRBD2 matches at 7 bases. There are 16 residues in the CDR3. The V gene's germline CDR1 is SGHAT and CDR2 FQNNGV. Unmatched junction bases numbered 12, after V lost 6 bases and J lost 1 base. In DNA, the CDR3 is TGTGCCAGCAGACCCGTGAGTCTAGCGGATTCCTACGAGCAGTACTTC. The encoded protein is CASRPVSLADSYEQYF.

The chain has TRBV27 and TRBJ2-7; D possibly corresponds to TRBD1 (6 bases). Germline V gene sequence: CDR1 MNHEY, CDR2 SMNVEV (reference sequence). V was cut by 4 bases and J by 1 base, with 17 bases left in between. This CDR3 spans 16 amino acids. The CDR3 sequence: CASSSTRTDLSYEQYF. CDR3 nucleotide sequence: TGTGCCAGCAGTTCCACCCGGACAGACCTTTCCTACGAGCAGTACTTC.

A single count supports this clone. V usage is TRBV4-1 and J usage is TRBJ1-4; weak D call: TRBD1 (5 bases). Per germline, CDR1 MGHRA and CDR2 YSYEKL. Trimming took off 4 bases at V and 2 bases at J, with 11 bases between the two ends. There are 15 residues in the CDR3. Written as DNA, the CDR3 is TGCGCCAGCAGCCCGGAACCAGGGACTAATGAAAAACTGTTTTTT. Translating gives CASSPEPGTNEKLFF.

The chain carries TRBV5-6 and TRBJ2-1, with D tentatively TRBD1 (6 bases). Germline CDR1 SGHDT, CDR2 YYEEEE. CDR3 size: 12 residues. Trimming removed 4 bases at V and 12 bases at J, with 14 bases between. CDR3: CASSLGAARQFF. CDR3 DNA: TGTGCCAGCAGCCTGGGGGCCGCCCGGCAGTTCTTC.

The gene calls are TRBV6-6 and TRBJ2-1, with 13 bases that match TRBD2. V lost 5 bases to trimming and J lost 12 bases; unmatched junction nucleotides: 4. Germline loops: CDR1 MNHNY, CDR2 SVGAGI (reference sequence). This CDR3 is built from 13 residues. CDR3 protein: CASSAGLAGRQFF. The DNA of the CDR3 is TGTGCCAGCAGTGCGGGACTAGCGGGGAGGCAGTTCTTC.

This sequence joins TRBV6-2 or TRBV6-3 and TRBJ2-2; 9 nucleotides line up with TRBD1. The CDR3 sequence is 17 residues long. V lost 0 bases, J lost 6 bases, and 8 bases stayed unmatched. Germline-derived CDR1 and CDR2 are MNHEY and SVGEGT. The CDR3 is CASSYSTGGVLPGELFF. The CDR3 DNA reads as TGTGCCAGCAGTTACTCTACAGGGGGCGTATTGCCCGGGGAGCTGTTTTTT.

The chain combines TRBV9 with TRBJ1-6; D gene uncertain. The V end lost 1 base, the J end lost 10 bases, and 12 bases lay between the germline ends. The CDR3 is 14 amino acids. Germline assignment: CDR1 SGDLS and CDR2 YYNGEE. CDR3 in DNA: TGTGCCAGCAGCGTACGTCTAGTTCAGTCACCCCTCCACTTT. Its translation: CASSVRLVQSPLHF. Using reference TRBV9 and TRBJ1-6 for the parts outside the CDR3, the full variable domain is DSGVTQTPKHLITATGQRVTLRCSPRSGDLSVYWYQQSLDQGLQFLIQYYNGEERAKGNILERFSAQQFPDLHSELNLSSLELGDSALYFCASSVRLVQSPLHFGNGTRLTVT.